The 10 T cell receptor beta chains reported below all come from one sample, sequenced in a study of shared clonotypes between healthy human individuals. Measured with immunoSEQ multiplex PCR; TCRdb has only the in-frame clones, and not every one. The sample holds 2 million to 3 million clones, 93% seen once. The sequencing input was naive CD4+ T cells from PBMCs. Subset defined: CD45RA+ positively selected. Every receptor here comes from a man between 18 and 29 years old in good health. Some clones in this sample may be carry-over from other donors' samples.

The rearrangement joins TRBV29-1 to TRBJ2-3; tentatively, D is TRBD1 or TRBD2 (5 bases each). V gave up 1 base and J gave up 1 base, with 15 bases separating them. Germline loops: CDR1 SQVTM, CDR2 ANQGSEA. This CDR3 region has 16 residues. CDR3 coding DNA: TGCAGCGTTGAAGGGGGGAGAAACAAGGGCACAGATACGCAGTATTTT. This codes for CSVEGGRNKGTDTQYF.

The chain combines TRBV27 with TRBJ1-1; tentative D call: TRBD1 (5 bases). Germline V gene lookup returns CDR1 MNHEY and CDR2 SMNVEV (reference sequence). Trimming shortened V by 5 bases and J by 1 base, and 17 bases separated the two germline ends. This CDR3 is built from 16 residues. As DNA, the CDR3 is TGTGCCAGCAGTGCACCCGGCACAGGTCCGAACACTGAAGCTTTCTTT. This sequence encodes CASSAPGTGPNTEAFF.

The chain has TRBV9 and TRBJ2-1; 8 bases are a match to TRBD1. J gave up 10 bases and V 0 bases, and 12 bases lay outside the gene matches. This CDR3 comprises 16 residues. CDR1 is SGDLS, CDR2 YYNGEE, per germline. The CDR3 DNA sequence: TGTGCCAGCAGCGTAGTTCTCGGCGGGACAGGAAGCGAGCAGTTCTTC. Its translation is CASSVVLGGTGSEQFF.

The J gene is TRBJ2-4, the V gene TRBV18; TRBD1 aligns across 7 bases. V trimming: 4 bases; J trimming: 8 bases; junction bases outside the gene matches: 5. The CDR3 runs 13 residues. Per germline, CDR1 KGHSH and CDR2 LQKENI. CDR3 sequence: CASSQLTGDIQYF. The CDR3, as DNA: TGTGCCAGCTCACAACTAACAGGGGACATTCAGTACTTC.

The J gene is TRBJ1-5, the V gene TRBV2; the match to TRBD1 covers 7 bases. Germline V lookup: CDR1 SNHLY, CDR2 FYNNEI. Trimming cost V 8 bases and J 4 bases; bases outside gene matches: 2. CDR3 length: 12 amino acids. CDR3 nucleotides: TGTGCCAGCGGGGACAGAAATCAGCCCCAGCATTTT. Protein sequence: CASGDRNQPQHF.

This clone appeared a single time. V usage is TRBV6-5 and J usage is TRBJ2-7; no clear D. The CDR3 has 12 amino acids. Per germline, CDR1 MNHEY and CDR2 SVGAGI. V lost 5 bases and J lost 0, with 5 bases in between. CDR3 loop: CASSHPSYEQYF. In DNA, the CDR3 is TGTGCCAGCAGTCACCCCTCCTACGAGCAGTACTTC.

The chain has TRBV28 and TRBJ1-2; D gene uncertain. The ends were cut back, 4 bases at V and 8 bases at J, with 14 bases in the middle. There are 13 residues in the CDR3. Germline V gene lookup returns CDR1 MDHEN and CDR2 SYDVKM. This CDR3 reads CASSSRALGGYTF. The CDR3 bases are TGTGCCAGCAGTTCGCGGGCCCTGGGGGGCTACACCTTC.

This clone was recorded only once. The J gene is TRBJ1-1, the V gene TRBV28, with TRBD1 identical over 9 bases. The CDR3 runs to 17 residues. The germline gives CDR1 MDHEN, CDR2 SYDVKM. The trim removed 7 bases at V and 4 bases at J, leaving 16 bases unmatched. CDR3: CASTSLRSQGAGTEAFF. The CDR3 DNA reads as TGTGCCAGCACGTCACTAAGATCACAGGGGGCAGGCACTGAAGCTTTCTTT.

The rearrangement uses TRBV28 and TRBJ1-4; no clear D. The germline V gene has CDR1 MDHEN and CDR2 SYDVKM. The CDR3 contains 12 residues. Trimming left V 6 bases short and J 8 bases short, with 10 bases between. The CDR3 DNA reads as TGTGCCAGCAGCCGGCCGGGGGAAAAACTGTTTTTT. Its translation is CASSRPGEKLFF.

In DNA, the CDR3 is TGTGCCAGCACCCTTAGGACAGGGGCCCTCTCCTACGAGCAGTACTTC. The encoded protein is CASTLRTGALSYEQYF. The chain joins TRBV21-1 to TRBJ2-7; TRBD1, the table's D call, was not compared with the DNA. TRBV21-1 is deemed a pseudogene. This CDR3 contains 16 residues.